What follows are 28 T cell receptor beta chains derived from one specimen sequenced in a study of CD8 T cells in Susac syndrome. With random hexamers, reverse transcription was performed on roughly 0.5 to 1 ug of RNA. Using its own MiXCR run on the immunoSEQ multiplex PCR reads, TCRdb lists one record per CDR3 protein. Of over 300,000 distinct CDR3 sequences in the sample, about 91% are singletons; the top ten hold roughly 0.064%. The sequenced material came from CD4+ T cells from PBMCs. These receptors all stem from a human donor with multiple sclerosis.

This chain links TRBV11-2 with TRBJ2-3; D is possibly TRBD2 (6 bases). CDR1 and CDR2 from the germline V gene are SGHAT and FQNNGV. Between the trimmed V and J ends, which lost 1 base and 4 bases, there was a span of 15 bases. The CDR3 spans 16 residues. This CDR3 reads CASSLATRRGPDTQYF. For the CDR3, the DNA is TGTGCCAGCAGCTTAGCGACTAGAAGGGGTCCAGATACGCAGTATTTT.

The chain is built from TRBV4-1 and TRBJ1-5, with a weak D call TRBD1 (6 bases). Germline assignment: CDR1 MGHRA and CDR2 YSYEKL. The CDR3 loop spans 14 amino acids. Trimming left V 3 bases short and J 2 bases short, with 8 bases between. The CDR3 region is CASSHAGGNQPQHF. DNA for the CDR3: TGCGCCAGCAGCCATGCAGGGGGCAATCAGCCCCAGCATTTT.

This sequence joins TRBV5-1 and TRBJ1-2; tentative D call: TRBD1 (5 bases). Trimming shortened V by 2 bases and J by 8 bases, and 16 bases separated the two germline ends. This CDR3 has 14 amino acids. The V gene's germline CDR1 is SGHRS and CDR2 YFSETQ. The CDR3 nucleotides are TGCGCCAGCAGCTTCGGGGACGGAGGTTTCGGCTACACCTTC. Amino acids: CASSFGDGGFGYTF.

In its sample, this clonotype was seen once. This chain links TRBV12-3 or TRBV12-4 with TRBJ1-1; no definite D call. V was cut by 3 bases and J by 4 bases, with 6 bases left in between. This CDR3 has 12 amino acids. CDR3 protein: CASSLGLTEAFF. CDR3 bases: TGTGCCAGCAGTTTGGGTCTCACTGAAGCTTTCTTT.

In this sample, this clonotype turned up once. The genes are TRBV5-6 and TRBJ1-1; D is possibly TRBD1 (6 bases). CDR1 SGHDT and CDR2 YYEEEE come from the germline V gene. V was shortened by 4 bases and J by 11 bases, with 15 bases between the two germline ends. This CDR3 comprises 12 residues. CDR3 protein: CASSLTRGRAFF. CDR3 coding DNA: TGTGCCAGCAGCCTTACTCGGGGGCGGGCTTTCTTT. Filled out from reference TRBV5-6 and TRBJ1-1, the complete variable domain reads DAGVTQSPTHLIKTRGQQVTLRCSPKSGHDTVSWYQQALGQGPQFIFQYYEEEERQRGNFPDRFSGHQFPNYSSELNVNALLLGDSALYLCASSLTRGRAFFGQGTRLTVV.

The rearrangement links TRBV30 to TRBJ1-2; no definite D call. From germline, CDR1 is GTSNPN and CDR2 SVGIG (reference sequence). The CDR3 loop spans 12 amino acids. The V and J ends lost 0 bases and 9 bases respectively, with 11 bases between them. CDR3 in amino acids: CAWSVIGRSYTF. The CDR3 DNA follows: TGTGCCTGGAGTGTAATTGGCAGAAGCTACACCTTC.

This chain joins TRBV7-2 and TRBJ1-2, with D unresolved. The germline V gene has CDR1 SGHTA and CDR2 FQGNSA. V gave up 1 base and J gave up 4 bases, with 19 bases separating them. CDR3 size: 17 residues. In nucleotides, the CDR3 is TGTGCCAGCAGCTTAGAGTCAGTCGTAGGACGTGTCTATGGCTACACCTTC. Amino acid sequence: CASSLESVVGRVYGYTF.

The DNA of the CDR3 is TGCAGCGTACAGAAATACAACACCGGGGAGCTGTTTTTT. Translation: CSVQKYNTGELFF. The chain uses TRBV29-1 and TRBJ2-2; D gene uncertain. Trimming removed 6 bases at V and 2 bases at J, with 10 bases between. Germline CDR1 SQVTM, CDR2 ANQGSEA. There are 13 residues in the CDR3.

The chain has TRBV29-1 and TRBJ2-3, with 10 bases fitting TRBD2. This CDR3 contains 18 residues. Germline V gene data show CDR1 as SQVTM and CDR2 as ANQGSEA. Trimming removed 4 bases from V and 3 bases from J; junction bases left unmatched: 16. The CDR3 sequence is CSVVGLAGAAWGTDTQYF. CDR3 DNA sequence: TGCAGCGTTGTTGGGCTAGCGGGGGCCGCTTGGGGGACAGATACGCAGTATTTT.

The gene calls are TRBV30 and TRBJ2-5, with 7 bases identical to TRBD1. Germline V gives CDR1 GTSNPN, CDR2 SVGIG (reference sequence). CDR3 length equals 15 residues. The ends lost 3 bases at V and 4 bases at J; junction bases unmatched: 11. The CDR3 sequence: CAWSSGTVVRETQYF. CDR3 nucleotides: TGTGCCTGGAGCTCCGGGACAGTGGTACGAGAGACCCAGTACTTC.

The V call is TRBV3-1, the J call TRBJ2-3; 8 bases are shared with TRBD2. This CDR3 spans 14 amino acids. CDR1 LGHDT and CDR2 YNNKEL come from the germline V gene (reference sequence). Losses at the gene ends were 7 bases for V and 0 bases for J; bases not matched to a gene: 3. CDR3 DNA sequence: TGTGCCAGCACGAGACTAGCGAGCACAGATACGCAGTATTTT. As protein: CASTRLASTDTQYF.

This rearrangement joins TRBV20-1 to TRBJ2-3; D not resolved. With 5 bases removed from V and 0 bases from J, the gap between germline ends came to 6 bases. Germline V gene data show CDR1 as DFQATT and CDR2 as SNEGSKA (reference sequence). This CDR3 contains 12 residues. The CDR3 reads CSAAGSTDTQYF. The CDR3 DNA sequence: TGCAGTGCTGCTGGGAGCACAGATACGCAGTATTTT.

The rearrangement joins TRBV20-1 to TRBJ2-3; D is undetermined. Per germline, CDR1 DFQATT and CDR2 SNEGSKA (reference sequence). V dropped 5 bases and J dropped 6 bases, with 15 bases sitting between them. This CDR3 has 13 amino acids. In nucleotides, the CDR3 is TGCAGTGCTCTAGATTCCGGCGTGGATACGCAGTATTTT. Encoded protein: CSALDSGVDTQYF.

V is TRBV7-2 and J is TRBJ2-2; 7 bases agree with TRBD2. This CDR3 is built from 13 residues. The germline V gene encodes CDR1 SGHTA and CDR2 FQGNSA. V shed 6 bases and J 4 bases; nucleotides not matched to a gene: 2. The CDR3 here is CASRSGGTGELFF. CDR3 DNA: TGTGCCAGCAGGTCGGGGGGCACCGGGGAGCTGTTTTTT.

The J gene is TRBJ1-3, the V gene TRBV27; TRBD1 might be the D (5 bases). The CDR3 spans 15 residues. Trimming took off 5 bases at V and 0 bases at J, with 11 bases between the two ends. Germline lookup yields CDR1 MNHEY and CDR2 SMNVEV (reference sequence). The CDR3 DNA reads as TGTGCCAGCAGTCCCAGGGCAGGCTCTGGAAACACCATATATTTT. It yields the protein CASSPRAGSGNTIYF.

The V call is TRBV10-3, the J call TRBJ2-3, with 9 bases identical to TRBD2. The CDR3 totals 17 residues. V shed 3 bases, J shed 0 bases, and the junction held 7 bases outside the gene matches. Germline V gives CDR1 ENHRY, CDR2 SYGVKD. CDR3 amino acids: CAISEPTSGSSTDTQYF. The CDR3 DNA sequence: TGTGCCATCAGTGAACCAACTAGCGGGTCTAGCACAGATACGCAGTATTTT.

The V call is TRBV23-1, the J call TRBJ1-2; no clear D gene. TRBV23-1 has ORF status, its function being uncertain. Trimming left V 1 base short and J 12 bases short, with 24 bases between. The CDR3 has 16 amino acids. This CDR3 reads CASSQYPLTADKNDTF. The CDR3 nucleotides read TGCGCCAGCAGTCAATATCCGCTTACCGCAGACAAGAACGACACCTTC.

V usage is TRBV30 and J usage is TRBJ1-4; the D is unclear. The CDR3 sequence is 12 residues long. Trimming cost V 0 bases and J 8 bases, with 7 bases left between them. Germline V gene lookup returns CDR1 GTSNPN and CDR2 SVGIG (reference sequence). The CDR3 coding sequence is TGTGCCTGGAGTGTACTTGGGGAAAAACTGTTTTTT. Amino acid sequence: CAWSVLGEKLFF.

This chain links TRBV9 with TRBJ2-3; 8 bases are a match to TRBD2. V trimming: 3 bases; J trimming: 5 bases; junction bases outside the gene matches: 8. CDR1 and CDR2 (germline): SGDLS, YYNGEE. This CDR3 contains 15 residues. The CDR3 nucleotides are TGTGCCAGCAGCGCGACCCCGGGGGGGGGAGATACGCAGTATTTT. Its protein product is CASSATPGGGDTQYF.

V is TRBV29-1 and J is TRBJ1-1; no reliable D call. Germline values: CDR1 SQVTM, CDR2 ANQGSEA. CDR3 length: 12 residues. The germline V and J ends were trimmed by 4 bases and 2 bases, with 8 bases remaining between them. CDR3 coding DNA: TGCAGCGTTGGGGATCTCAACACTGAAGCTTTCTTT. It codes for CSVGDLNTEAFF.

The chain has TRBV19 and TRBJ1-2; the D is unclear. This CDR3 has 11 residues. Per the germline V gene, CDR1 is LNHDA and CDR2 is SQIVND (reference sequence). V was clipped by 6 bases and J by 7 bases, with 9 bases between them. For the CDR3, the DNA is TGTGCCAGTAGCCAGATGTCTGGCTACACCTTC. Protein product: CASSQMSGYTF.

The V and J genes are TRBV19 and TRBJ1-2; TRBD1 matches 9 bases. The junction had 20 bases not matched to a gene; V was cut back by 6 bases and J by 3 bases. Germline V CDR1 and CDR2: LNHDA, SQIVND (reference sequence). CDR3 length: 19 amino acids. CDR3 loop: CASRRGRPGQGTLDYGYTF. The DNA for the CDR3 is TGTGCCAGTAGGCGAGGGCGACCGGGACAGGGAACCTTAGACTATGGCTACACCTTC.

The V gene is TRBV5-1, the J gene TRBJ2-2; D is ambiguous. CDR1 and CDR2 from the germline V gene are SGHRS and YFSETQ. V was cut by 1 base and J by 4 bases, with 5 bases left in between. The CDR3 spans 13 residues. In DNA, the CDR3 is TGCGCCAGCAGCTTGCTCGGCACCGGGGAGCTGTTTTTT. It encodes CASSLLGTGELFF.

This clonotype showed up just once. This rearrangement joins TRBV9 to TRBJ2-1, with 8 nucleotides matching TRBD2. V shed 4 bases, J shed 9 bases, and the junction held 0 bases outside the gene matches. CDR1 is SGDLS, CDR2 YYNGEE, per germline. This CDR3 region has 11 residues. The CDR3 protein is CASSLAGEQFF. The DNA for the CDR3 is TGTGCCAGCAGCCTAGCGGGTGAGCAGTTCTTC.

The rearrangement uses TRBV7-2 and TRBJ2-6; the D is unclear. The germline V and J ends were trimmed by 0 bases and 0 bases, with 12 bases remaining between them. CDR1 and CDR2 from the germline V gene are SGHTA and FQGNSA. The CDR3 extends over 18 amino acids. In nucleotides, the CDR3 is TGTGCCAGCAGCTTAGCAGTACGGAAAGCCTCTGGGGCCAACGTCCTGACTTTC. Translated: CASSLAVRKASGANVLTF.

The rearrangement joins TRBV19 to TRBJ1-2, with 7 bases aligning to TRBD1. CDR1 is LNHDA, CDR2 SQIVND, per germline (reference sequence). Trimming at V came to 10 bases and at J to 2 bases, leaving 4 bases not matched to a gene. This CDR3 comprises 12 residues. The CDR3 sequence is CATSQGNYGYTF. The CDR3 coding sequence is TGTGCCACCTCACAGGGGAACTATGGCTACACCTTC.

The chain is built from TRBV30 and TRBJ2-7; a weak D match, TRBD1 (6 bases). CDR3 length equals 13 residues. Between the trimmed V and J ends, which lost 4 bases and 1 base, there was a span of 11 bases. Germline V gene sequence: CDR1 GTSNPN, CDR2 SVGIG (reference sequence). This CDR3 is CAWNRGQSYEQYF. Here the CDR3 DNA reads TGTGCCTGGAATAGGGGACAATCCTACGAGCAGTACTTC.

This sequence joins TRBV7-6 and TRBJ2-5, with 12 bases lining up with TRBD2. Germline values: CDR1 SGHVS, CDR2 FNYEAQ. This CDR3 comprises 18 residues. The junction had 14 bases not matched to a gene; V was cut back by 4 bases and J by 5 bases. The CDR3 nucleotides are TGTGCCAGCAGCTCCCTTCCCAAACTAGCGGGGGGAAGGGAGACCCAGTACTTC. The encoded protein is CASSSLPKLAGGRETQYF.